This TCR beta chain is from a study of blood T cell repertoires in COVID-19. Trimming took 3 bases from V and 8 from J, leaving 14 bases between them. The CDR3 totals 15 residues. Germline loops: CDR1 MNHEY, CDR2 SMNVEV (reference sequence). Clones were sequenced by immunoSEQ multiplex PCR, and TCRdb holds only the in-frame ones, with some missing. Among around 120,000 clones listed, under 80% were seen once. This receptor was taken from a man between 65 and 85 years old with acute or convalescent COVID-19. The chain uses TRBV27 and TRBJ1-6; a possible D gene is TRBD1 (5 bases). Sequenced input: peripheral blood. The CDR3 reads CASSFSGFWDSPLHF. DNA for the CDR3: TGTGCCAGCAGTTTCTCAGGGTTTTGGGATTCACCCCTCCACTTT.